This TCR beta chain emerged from a study of blood T cell repertoires in COVID-19. Per the authors' pipeline: Reference gene primer amplification gave nucleated cell count estimates. Repertoires were generated with immunoSEQ multiplex PCR, while TCRdb's copy carries only in-frame clones and drops some. V and J calls plus clone size are reproduced from that table; the DNA served to infer D and trimming. Here the sample spans about 74,000 clones, around 80% being singletons. The CDR3 totals 14 residues. V was clipped by 6 bases and J by 0 bases, with 9 bases between them. Germline V gene lookup returns CDR1 MNHNY and CDR2 SVGAGI (reference sequence).

Source material: peripheral blood. J is TRBJ1-5 and V is TRBV6-6; D is unclear. The clonotype comes from a human donor in a cohort sampled during active COVID-19. The CDR3 nucleotides read TGTGCCAGCAGACACCCAGATAGCAATCAGCCCCAGCATTTT. Translating gives CASRHPDSNQPQHF.